Below are 17 T cell receptor beta chains sequenced from a single sample in a study of blood T cell repertoires in COVID-19. Assay used: immunoSEQ multiplex PCR; TCRdb lists only in-frame clones, some missing. The sample contains 220,000 or so clones, approximately 90% of which appear only once. Material for sequencing was peripheral blood. The source of these receptors is a woman aged 45-65 years with COVID-19, enrolled during active disease.

The CDR3 loop is CASSLPTGDGWDRSYNSPLHF. The CDR3 DNA follows: TGTGCCAGCTCGCTTCCAACAGGGGACGGTTGGGATCGTTCCTATAATTCACCCCTCCACTTT. The V gene is TRBV21-1, the J gene TRBJ1-6; TRBD1, the table's D call, lacks a check against the DNA. TRBV21-1 represents a pseudogene. The length of the CDR3 is 21 residues.

This chain joins TRBV27 and TRBJ1-1, with no clear D. There are 14 residues in the CDR3. The germline CDR1 and CDR2 sequences are MNHEY and SMNVEV (reference sequence). V gave up 2 bases and J gave up 0 bases, with 7 bases separating them. The CDR3 loop is CASSLGGMNTEAFF. CDR3 in DNA: TGTGCCAGCAGTTTAGGAGGTATGAACACTGAAGCTTTCTTT.

This chain joins TRBV7-9 and TRBJ2-5, with 9 positions matching TRBD1. Per germline, CDR1 SEHNR and CDR2 FQNEAQ (reference sequence). The CDR3 is made up of 19 amino acids. J gave up 3 bases and V 2 bases, and 16 bases lay outside the gene matches. The DNA for the CDR3 is TGTGCCAGCAGCTTACCAGCAAACCTTCCGGGACAGGGTAAAGAGACCCAGTACTTC. The encoded protein is CASSLPANLPGQGKETQYF.

This rearrangement joins TRBV5-4 to TRBJ2-5, with 9 bases aligning to TRBD2. CDR1 and CDR2 (germline): SGHNT, YYREEE (reference sequence). The CDR3 consists of 14 residues. V trimming: 2 bases; J trimming: 5 bases; junction bases outside the gene matches: 4. CDR3: CASSFGGGAETQYF. In nucleotides, the CDR3 is TGTGCCAGCAGCTTTGGCGGGGGGGCCGAGACCCAGTACTTC.

The genes are TRBV10-3 and TRBJ2-1, with D possibly matching TRBD2 (5 bases). CDR3 length equals 14 residues. V was clipped by 7 bases and J by 6 bases, with 16 bases between them. The germline CDR1 and CDR2 sequences are ENHRY and SYGVKD. Written as DNA, the CDR3 is TGTGCCATCACCCAGGACCCCCGGGGCAATGAGCAGTTCTTC. This gives the protein CAITQDPRGNEQFF.

CDR3 loop: CASKRGRGQETQYF. The DNA for the CDR3 is TGTGCCTCGAAGCGGGGACGGGGCCAAGAGACCCAGTACTTC. The chain is built from TRBV30 and TRBJ2-5; 7 positions match TRBD2. CDR1 is GTSNPN and CDR2 is SVGIG in the germline V gene (reference sequence). Trimming removed 7 bases from V and 1 base from J; junction bases left unmatched: 9. The CDR3 is made up of 14 amino acids.

The chain employs TRBV5-4 and TRBJ2-3; maybe TRBD1 (5 bases). CDR1 and CDR2 from the germline V gene are SGHNT and YYREEE (reference sequence). Trimming removed 0 bases from V and 2 bases from J, with 10 bases in between. The CDR3 runs 15 residues. DNA for the CDR3: TGTGCCAGCAGCTTGGCCTGGGGCTTCACAGATACGCAGTATTTT. Its translation: CASSLAWGFTDTQYF.

J is TRBJ1-2 and V is TRBV3-1 (or the pseudogene TRBV3-2); 7 bases are a match to TRBD1. Germline CDR1 LGHDT, CDR2 YNNKEL (reference sequence). After removal of 1 base from V and 7 bases from J, the junction contained 12 bases not matched to a gene. The CDR3 is 16 amino acids. The DNA of the CDR3 is TGTGCCAGCAGCCAAGCCAGACAGGGCGGAGGTACTGGCTACACCTTC. Amino acids: CASSQARQGGGTGYTF.

The chain links TRBV7-7 to TRBJ1-5, with D possibly matching TRBD1 (5 bases). Germline V gives CDR1 SSHAT, CDR2 FNYEAQ (reference sequence). The CDR3 extends over 13 amino acids. Deletions cut 5 bases from V and 4 bases from J, with 9 bases between. Here the CDR3 DNA reads TGTGCCAGCAGCCGTGACAGTAATCAGCCCCAGCATTTT. Its protein is CASSRDSNQPQHF.

V usage is TRBV7-9 and J usage is TRBJ2-1, with TRBD2 matching over 15 bases. CDR1 is SEHNR, CDR2 FQNEAQ, per germline (reference sequence). The CDR3 runs to 17 residues. V was pared by 2 bases and J by 5 bases, with 4 bases of the junction left unmatched. CDR3 sequence: CASSLPGLAGGNNEQFF. CDR3 sequence (DNA): TGTGCCAGCAGCTTACCGGGACTAGCGGGGGGTAACAATGAGCAGTTCTTC.

V usage is TRBV2 and J usage is TRBJ1-2; 12 bases fit TRBD1. The CDR3 loop spans 15 amino acids. After removal of 7 bases from V and 4 bases from J, the junction contained 7 bases not matched to a gene. CDR1 is SNHLY, CDR2 FYNNEI, per germline. Here the CDR3 reads CASTEGQGASYGYTF. The CDR3 nucleotides are TGTGCCAGCACAGAGGGACAGGGGGCATCCTATGGCTACACCTTC. Full variable domain (remainder filled in from reference TRBV2 and TRBJ1-2): EPEVTQTPSHQVTQMGQEVILRCVPISNHLYFYWYRQILGQKVEFLVSFYNNEISEKSEIFDDQFSVERPDGSNFTLKIRSTKLEDSAMYFCASTEGQGASYGYTFGSGTRLTVV.

CDR3 amino acids: CASSEATGDTDTQYF. CDR3 nucleotides: TGTGCCAGCAGTGAAGCGACAGGGGACACAGATACGCAGTATTTT. J is TRBJ2-3 and V is TRBV2, with 8 bases that match TRBD1. The V segment lost 0 bases and the J segment 2 bases; nucleotides outside the gene matches: 1. Germline V lookup: CDR1 SNHLY, CDR2 FYNNEI. The CDR3 is 15 residues long.

In DNA, the CDR3 is TGTGCCAGCAGCCCCCGGGACAGGGGTGAAAATGAGCAGTTCTTC. Translated: CASSPRDRGENEQFF. This chain uses TRBV11-3 with TRBJ2-1; 10 positions agree with TRBD1. The CDR3 covers 15 residues. Losses at the gene ends were 5 bases for V and 7 bases for J; bases not matched to a gene: 8. CDR1 and CDR2 from the germline V gene are SGHNT and YENEEA.

This chain connects TRBV6-2 or TRBV6-3 to TRBJ2-7; TRBD2 agrees at 12 bases. The CDR3 runs to 17 residues. Trimming at V came to 6 bases and at J to 1 base, leaving 10 bases not matched to a gene. CDR1 and CDR2 (germline): MNHEY, SVGEGT. The DNA of the CDR3 is TGTGCCAGCAGCCGACTAGCGGGGGCCGCCAAATCCTACGAGCAGTACGTC. This gives the protein CASSRLAGAAKSYEQYV.

The genes are TRBV30 and TRBJ1-1; 9 bases are a match to TRBD1. The CDR3 totals 13 residues. The germline V gene has CDR1 GTSNPN and CDR2 SVGIG (reference sequence). J lost 7 bases, V lost 4 bases, and 7 bases had no gene match. For the CDR3, the DNA is TGTGCCTGGAAGAAACAGGGGGCGGATGAAGCTTTCTTT. This gives the protein CAWKKQGADEAFF.

The J gene is TRBJ2-7, the V gene TRBV29-1; 9 nucleotides agree with TRBD1. V shed 8 bases, J shed 5 bases, and the junction held 10 bases outside the gene matches. The CDR3 runs to 13 residues. Per the germline V gene, CDR1 is SQVTM and CDR2 is ANQGSEA. The CDR3 nucleotides read TGCAGCACCTCAGACAGGGGGTATGACGAGCAGTACTTC. Translating it yields CSTSDRGYDEQYF.

The chain's CDR3 is CASSSDSNTEAFF. Here the CDR3 DNA reads TGTGCCAGCAGCTCAGACAGTAACACTGAAGCTTTCTTT. The chain couples TRBV7-2 to TRBJ1-1, with a weak D call TRBD1 (5 bases). The CDR3 loop spans 13 amino acids. Per germline, CDR1 SGHTA and CDR2 FQGNSA. Trimming shortened V by 4 bases and J by 2 bases, and 8 bases separated the two germline ends.